This T cell receptor beta chain was documented in a study of blood T cell repertoires in COVID-19. V was trimmed by 0 bases and J by 5 bases, leaving 7 bases between them. CDR1 is SGHTA and CDR2 is FQGTGA in the germline V gene. The CDR3 extends over 13 amino acids. Generated by immunoSEQ multiplex PCR, the TCRdb table keeps only in-frame clones and is missing some. This sample yields 130,000 or so clones, of which roughly 89% are seen a single time; around 9.5% belongs to the top ten. The TCR sequence derives from a young man with COVID-19, enrolled during active disease. The gene calls are TRBV7-3 and TRBJ2-5; D call uncertain. Sequencing used peripheral blood. In DNA, the CDR3 is TGTGCCAGCAGCTTAACCCCCCGTGAGACCCAGTACTTC. Amino acid sequence: CASSLTPRETQYF.